This TCR beta chain was profiled in a study of beta chain features in type 1 diabetes. Overall study context: All samples together contributed 90 million to 130 million sorted cells for examination.

Study findings and constraints: A moderate, significant TCRB CDR3 shortening appeared in type 1 diabetes across four CD4+ subsets.

Of the isolated RNA, all was reverse transcribed, and so the sequenced material was expressed TCRB transcripts. This table comes from immunoSEQ multiplex PCR, and its TCRdb copy is limited to in-frame clones, with some not included. The table includes approximately 470,000 clones, approximately 31% detected once. This clone showed up just a few times. The target antigen is unknown. This clonotype was sampled from a man between 18 and 29 years old in good health. Sequenced input: naive CD4+ T cells from blood.

DNA of the CDR3: TGTGCCGGGACAGGGGCCTACGAGCAGTACTTC. Translating gives CAGTGAYEQYF. The chain employs TRBV30 and TRBJ2-7, with 10 bases that match TRBD1. CDR1 and CDR2 (germline): GTSNPN, SVGIG (reference sequence). The CDR3 is made up of 11 amino acids. Trimming removed 8 bases from V and 2 bases from J; junction bases left unmatched: 0.